Shown below are 15 T cell receptor beta chains from a single sample sequenced in a study of cytomegalovirus exposure and HLA in healthy donors. PCR used 60 Vbeta primers and 13 Jbeta primers. Assay used: immunoSEQ multiplex PCR; TCRdb lists only in-frame clones, some missing. The data hold just under 95,000 clones, with 81% observed a single time. Sequencing was performed on PBMCs. The receptor source for this set is a girl under 10 years old in good health and CMV-seropositive.

This sequence joins TRBV27 and TRBJ2-3, with D perhaps TRBD2 (6 bases). This CDR3 contains 16 residues. The V end lost 6 bases, the J end lost 0 bases, and 16 bases lay between the germline ends. The germline V gene encodes CDR1 MNHEY and CDR2 SMNVEV (reference sequence). CDR3 sequence (DNA): TGTGCCAGCAGGACGTGGCGGGATTCGAGCACAGATACGCAGTATTTT. This sequence encodes CASRTWRDSSTDTQYF.

This clone was seen just once. The V call is TRBV7-9, the J call TRBJ2-3; 15 bases align to TRBD2. This CDR3 spans 15 amino acids. Germline V gene lookup returns CDR1 SEHNR and CDR2 FQNEAQ (reference sequence). Trimming cost V 5 bases and J 4 bases; bases outside gene matches: 1. As DNA, the CDR3 is TGTGCCAGCAGCCGGACTAGCGGGAGGGCAGATACGCAGTATTTT. Translated, it gives CASSRTSGRADTQYF.

This chain connects TRBV5-1 to TRBJ2-7, with D unresolved. This CDR3 comprises 13 residues. From germline, CDR1 is SGHRS and CDR2 YFSETQ. V lost 0 bases to trimming and J lost 1 base, with 5 bases between them. This CDR3 reads CASSLVASYEQYF. The CDR3 coding sequence is TGCGCCAGCAGCTTGGTTGCGTCCTACGAGCAGTACTTC.

This sequence joins TRBV11-1 and TRBJ2-2; D might be TRBD2 (6 bases). Trimming pared 7 bases from V and 6 bases from J, leaving 18 bases between. From germline, CDR1 is SGHAT and CDR2 FQDESV (reference sequence). CDR3 length equals 15 residues. CDR3 loop: CASTKRTNLPGELFF. In DNA, the CDR3 is TGTGCCAGCACCAAAAGGACTAATTTGCCCGGGGAGCTGTTTTTT.

The chain combines TRBV4-3 with TRBJ2-1; no clear D. Trimming took 0 bases from V and 3 from J, leaving 6 bases between them. CDR1 is LGHNA, CDR2 YSLEER, per germline. CDR3 length: 14 residues. CDR3 coding DNA: TGCGCCAGCAGCCAAGATCCTTACTACAATGAGCAGTTCTTC. Translated: CASSQDPYYNEQFF.

J is TRBJ1-2 and V is TRBV29-1, with D perhaps TRBD1 (5 bases). Germline V gives CDR1 SQVTM, CDR2 ANQGSEA. This CDR3 has 13 residues. The V end lost 7 bases, the J end lost 3 bases, and 15 bases lay between the germline ends. CDR3 DNA: TGCAGCGCCCGGGCGGGGCACGACTATGGCTACACCTTC. It is translated as CSARAGHDYGYTF.

J is TRBJ2-1 and V is TRBV4-3; 12 bases are shared with TRBD2. The V segment lost 4 bases and the J segment 9 bases; nucleotides outside the gene matches: 4. The length of the CDR3 is 14 residues. Germline V gene sequence: CDR1 LGHNA, CDR2 YSLEER. The chain's CDR3 is CASSPTSGSGEQFF. CDR3 nucleotide sequence: TGCGCCAGCAGCCCGACTAGCGGGAGTGGTGAGCAGTTCTTC.

This clone was seen once. V gene TRBV28 combines with J gene TRBJ2-7, with TRBD1 matching over 8 bases. After removal of 2 bases from V and 5 bases from J, the junction contained 8 bases not matched to a gene. Germline-derived CDR1 and CDR2 are MDHEN and SYDVKM. This CDR3 spans 15 amino acids. The CDR3 sequence is CASSLGTGSVNEQYF. The DNA for the CDR3 is TGTGCCAGCAGTTTAGGGACAGGAAGCGTCAACGAGCAGTACTTC.

The chain couples TRBV27 to TRBJ1-5; a possible D gene is TRBD1 (5 bases). The CDR3 length is 13 residues. V lost 5 bases and J 5 bases, leaving 10 bases between the germline ends. Germline CDR1 is MNHEY and CDR2 is SMNVEV (reference sequence). Here the CDR3 reads CASSEQVYQPQHF. The CDR3 bases are TGTGCCAGCAGTGAACAGGTTTATCAGCCCCAGCATTTT.

V gene TRBV5-6 combines with J gene TRBJ2-3; 7 positions match TRBD2. The V and J ends lost 4 bases and 2 bases, in that order; junction bases with no gene match: 1. Germline assignment: CDR1 SGHDT and CDR2 YYEEEE. The CDR3 contains 13 residues. DNA for the CDR3: TGTGCCAGCAGCCTAGCGGCCACAGATACGCAGTATTTT. Residues: CASSLAATDTQYF.

This clone was recorded a few times. This chain uses TRBV28 with TRBJ1-3, with D tentatively TRBD1 (6 bases). The CDR3 has 14 residues. CDR1 and CDR2 (germline): MDHEN, SYDVKM. V was clipped by 6 bases and J by 9 bases, with 18 bases between them. DNA for the CDR3: TGTGCCAGCAGCCTGACAGGCCCGGGTAGCACCATATATTTT. Translating gives CASSLTGPGSTIYF.

V is TRBV29-1 and J is TRBJ2-7; maybe TRBD1 (6 bases). V was clipped by 2 bases and J by 2 bases, with 10 bases between them. Germline CDR1 is SQVTM and CDR2 is ANQGSEA. This CDR3 comprises 13 residues. The CDR3, as DNA: TGCAGCGTTGAATTTGGACAGCCCTACGAGCAGTACTTC. It encodes CSVEFGQPYEQYF.

V and J are TRBV15 and TRBJ2-7, with 8 bases that match TRBD1. With V trimmed by 3 bases and J by 0 bases, 4 bases remained unmatched. Germline assignment: CDR1 LNHNV and CDR2 YYDKDF (reference sequence). The CDR3 contains 15 residues. The CDR3 DNA reads as TGTGCCACCAGCAGGCCGACAGGGGCCTCCTACGAGCAGTACTTC. Its translation is CATSRPTGASYEQYF.

This clone was picked up a small number of times. The V call is TRBV7-3, the J call TRBJ2-3; D might be TRBD2 (6 bases). The CDR3 length is 17 residues. The V end was cut by 5 bases, the J end by 2 bases, with 20 bases between. The germline V gene encodes CDR1 SGHTA and CDR2 FQGTGA. The CDR3 DNA follows: TGTGCCAGCAGCCCCTTCCCCTCTAGCGTCCCCACAGATACGCAGTATTTT. It is translated as CASSPFPSSVPTDTQYF.

This chain joins TRBV19 and TRBJ1-1; 8 positions agree with TRBD1. The CDR3 runs to 13 residues. Germline loops: CDR1 LNHDA, CDR2 SQIVND (reference sequence). The V segment lost 7 bases and the J segment 1 base; nucleotides outside the gene matches: 2. CDR3 in DNA: TGTGCCAGTATTACAGGGGGGAACACTGAAGCTTTCTTT. It encodes CASITGGNTEAFF.